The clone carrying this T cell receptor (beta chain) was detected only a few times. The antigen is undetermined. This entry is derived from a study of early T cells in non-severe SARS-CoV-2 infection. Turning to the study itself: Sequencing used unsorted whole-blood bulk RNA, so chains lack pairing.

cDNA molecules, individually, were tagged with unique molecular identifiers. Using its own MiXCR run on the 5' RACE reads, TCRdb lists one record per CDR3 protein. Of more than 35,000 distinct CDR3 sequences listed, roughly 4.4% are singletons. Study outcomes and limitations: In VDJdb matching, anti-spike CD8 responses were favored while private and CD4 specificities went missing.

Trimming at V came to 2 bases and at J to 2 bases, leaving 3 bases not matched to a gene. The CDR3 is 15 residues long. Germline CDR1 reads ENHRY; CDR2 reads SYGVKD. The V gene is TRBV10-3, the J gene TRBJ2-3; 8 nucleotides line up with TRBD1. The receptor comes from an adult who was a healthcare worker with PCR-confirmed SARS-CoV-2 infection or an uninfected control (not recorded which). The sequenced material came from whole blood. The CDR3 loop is CAISEGQGYTDTQYF. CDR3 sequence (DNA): TGTGCCATCAGTGAGGGACAGGGATACACAGATACGCAGTATTTT.